The rows below give T cell receptor beta chains drawn from one sample of a study of cytomegalovirus exposure and HLA in healthy donors. The method was immunoSEQ multiplex PCR; TCRdb's version includes in-frame clones alone and lacks a portion of them. The sample has 65,000 or so clones, 92% seen once. Sequencing input: PBMCs. These receptors all come from a young woman in good health and CMV-seronegative. Both conserved end residues are part of each CDR3. The D gene is left open where the match is weak. Clone size is stated in some rows and not others, as once, few, many or a class when expanded.

J gene,V gene,clone size,D gene,CDR3 DNA,CDR3 protein
TRBJ2-1,TRBV7-2,-,-,TGTGCCAGCAGCTTAGACCTTGGGCGCTCCTACAATGAGCAGTTCTTC,CASSLDLGRSYNEQFF
TRBJ2-5,TRBV6-5,-,TRBD2,TGTGCCAGCGCCTCCCGGGACTACGGAGAGACCCAGTACTTC,CASASRDYGETQYF
TRBJ2-7,TRBV6-6,-,-,TGTGCCAGCACAAATACAGGCGGCTCCGTGAAGCAGTACTTC,CASTNTGGSVKQYF
TRBJ1-1,TRBV6-6,-,-,TGTGCCAGCACCTCGGACACTGAAGCTTTCTTT,CASTSDTEAFF
TRBJ2-7,TRBV5-4,-,TRBD2,TGTGCCAGCAGCTTTAGCGGGGAGTTTGGGTACGAGCAGTACTTC,CASSFSGEFGYEQYF
TRBJ2-7,TRBV11-3,-,-,TGTGCCAGCAGCTCCGCCAGTGGCGAGCAGTACTTC,CASSSASGEQYF
TRBJ2-7,TRBV19,medium-sized,-,TGTGCCAGTAGTATACCAGGGTCGCACGAGCAGTACTTC,CASSIPGSHEQYF
TRBJ1-1,TRBV5-4,-,TRBD1,TGTGCCAGCAGCTTGGGGGACAGGTTCACTGAAGCTTTCTTT,CASSLGDRFTEAFF
TRBJ1-1,TRBV9,-,TRBD1,TGTGCCAGCAGCGACGGGCCCTCAGGGGGGCGGAACACTGAAGCTTTCTTT,CASSDGPSGGRNTEAFF
TRBJ1-1,TRBV27,-,-,TGTGCCAGCGAGGGGGTTGATTCCGCTGAAGCTTTCTTT,CASEGVDSAEAFF
TRBJ2-7,TRBV5-1,-,TRBD2,TGCGCCAGCAGCTTTAGCGGGAACTACGAGCAGTACTTC,CASSFSGNYEQYF
TRBJ1-4,TRBV13,-,TRBD1,TGTGCCAGCAGCCAGGGGGTGACTAATGAAAAACTGTTTTTT,CASSQGVTNEKLFF
TRBJ2-7,TRBV28,-,TRBD2,TGTGCCAGCAGTTTTCCCGGGACTAGCGGGAGGGGAGAGCAGTACTTC,CASSFPGTSGRGEQYF
TRBJ2-2,TRBV7-2,-,-,TGTGCCAGCAGCTTATTAGTTACCGGGGAGCTGTTTTTT,CASSLLVTGELFF
TRBJ2-2,TRBV11-2,-,TRBD1,TGTGCCAGCAGCTCCTGGGACAGTGACGCCGGGGAGCTGTTTTTT,CASSSWDSDAGELFF
TRBJ1-4,TRBV11-1,-,TRBD1,TGTGCCAGCAGCTACCGGGGGGACAGGAGGGATGAAAAACTGTTTTTT,CASSYRGDRRDEKLFF
TRBJ2-1,TRBV19,-,TRBD2,TGTGCCAGTAGTAACCTAGCGGGGGGGCCCAATGAGCAGTTCTTC,CASSNLAGGPNEQFF
TRBJ2-6,TRBV5-1,-,TRBD1,TGCGCCAGCAGACCAACAGGGGGCGCTGGGGCCAACGTCCTGACTTTC,CASRPTGGAGANVLTF
TRBJ1-5,TRBV6-1,once,TRBD1,TGTGCCAGCAGTTCAGGGGGCGCCGGTCAGCCCCAGCATTTT,CASSSGGAGQPQHF
TRBJ2-5,TRBV15,-,TRBD1,TGTGCCACCAGCATACGACAGGGGCGAGAGACCCAGTACTTC,CATSIRQGRETQYF
TRBJ2-7,TRBV7-9,once,TRBD2,TGTGCCAGCAGCTCGACTAGCGTCATGACCTACGAGCAGTACTTC,CASSSTSVMTYEQYF
TRBJ2-7,TRBV7-9,once,TRBD1,TGTGCCAGCAGCCACAGGACAGGGCGAACCTACGAGCAGTACTTC,CASSHRTGRTYEQYF
TRBJ1-4,TRBV2,-,-,TGTGCCAGCAGCACCCGGGACTGGTGGGAAAATGAAAAACTGTTTTTT,CASSTRDWWENEKLFF
TRBJ1-6,TRBV28,few,-,TGTGCCAGCAGTCCTCGGCGGGAGATATCACCCCTCCACTTT,CASSPRREISPLHF
TRBJ1-2,TRBV7-9,-,-,TGTGCCAGCAGCTCGGACAGTTTATATGGCTACACCTTC,CASSSDSLYGYTF
TRBJ1-2,TRBV28,-,-,TGTGCCAGCAGTATGGGCCGCGGGGGTTCTGGCTACACCTTC,CASSMGRGGSGYTF
TRBJ2-1,TRBV9,-,-,TGTGCCAGCAGCGTAGTAGGGGTTGATGAGCAGTTCTTC,CASSVVGVDEQFF
TRBJ1-2,TRBV28,-,TRBD1,TGTGCCAGCAGTCTTGACAGGGGGTATAACTATGGCTACACCTTC,CASSLDRGYNYGYTF
TRBJ2-7,TRBV7-2,-,TRBD2,TGTGCCAGCAGCTTGACTAGCGGGAATCTCTACGAGCAGTACTTC,CASSLTSGNLYEQYF
TRBJ2-1,TRBV7-3,-,TRBD2,TGTGCCAGCAGCTTACTTACTAGCGGGAGCAATGAGCAGTTCTTC,CASSLLTSGSNEQFF
TRBJ1-1,TRBV19,-,-,TGTGCCAGTAGACTCGGACAGAACACTGAAGCTTTCTTT,CASRLGQNTEAFF
TRBJ2-3,TRBV6-4,once,TRBD2,TGTGCCACAACCCGCGGGGGGAGGTCCCCAGATACGCAGTATTTT,CATTRGGRSPDTQYF
TRBJ1-1,TRBV6-5,-,-,TGTGCCAGCAGTTACTCGGGAGGAGGTTTGACTGAAGCTTTCTTT,CASSYSGGGLTEAFF
TRBJ2-3,TRBV6-4,-,-,TGTGCCAGCAGTGAGGAGGGGGCAGGTATAGATACGCAGTATTTT,CASSEEGAGIDTQYF
TRBJ2-1,TRBV19,-,-,TGTGCCAGTAGTATAGATCAGGGAGGAGGGGAGCAGTTCTTC,CASSIDQGGGEQFF
TRBJ2-5,TRBV9,once,-,TGTGCCAGCAGCGTAGCAGAGGGGTCGAACGCGGGGCCTAGAGGAGAGACCCAGTACTTC,CASSVAEGSNAGPRGETQYF
TRBJ2-3,TRBV7-7,-,TRBD1,TGTGCTAGCAGCTTAGGTGGGACAGGGGGCCCAGATACGCAGTATTTT,CASSLGGTGGPDTQYF
TRBJ2-5,TRBV27,-,TRBD1,TGTGCCAGCAGGCAAGCAGGGGGACAGCAAGAGACCCAGTACTTC,CASRQAGGQQETQYF
TRBJ2-5,TRBV29-1,-,-,TGCAGCGTGGGACCCACCAGGGGGGAGAGCCAGTACTTC,CSVGPTRGESQYF
TRBJ1-4,TRBV10-2,-,-,TGCGCCAGCAGTGAGGGGGAGGAAAATGAAAAACTGTTTTTT,CASSEGEENEKLFF
TRBJ1-2,TRBV11-2,-,-,TGTGCCAGCAGCCTGCTAGGGAGAGAGGATGGCTACACCTTC,CASSLLGREDGYTF
TRBJ2-3,TRBV9,-,TRBD2,TGTGCCAGCAGCGCGGCCCGAGGAAGCGGGGGCACAGATACGCAGTATTTT,CASSAARGSGGTDTQYF
TRBJ2-7,TRBV19,-,TRBD1,TGTGCCAGTAGTTTAGGGACAGAGACCTACGAGCAGTACTTC,CASSLGTETYEQYF